The 30 T cell receptor beta chains listed next were all sequenced from one sample in a study of T cell responses to AZD1222 COVID-19 vaccine. The repertoire was sequenced with immunoSEQ multiplex PCR; TCRdb's copy has only in-frame clones and lacks some. The repertoire includes tens of thousands of clones, approximately 85% of them detected once, and 9.5% to 13% sits in the top ten. The specimen was peripheral blood, collected 28 days after the second AZD1222 dose. The receptors originated from an adult who received the AZD1222 COVID-19 vaccine.

This chain joins TRBV3-1 (or the pseudogene TRBV3-2) and TRBJ1-5, with D possibly matching TRBD1 (5 bases). V dropped 4 bases and J dropped 1 base, with 17 bases sitting between them. The CDR3 covers 17 residues. Germline V gives CDR1 LGHDT, CDR2 YNNKEL (reference sequence). The CDR3 nucleotides are TGTGCCAGCAGCCCGGGGGAGGGCGGACAAAGCAATCAGCCCCAGCATTTT. Translation gives CASSPGEGGQSNQPQHF.

The rearrangement joins TRBV28 to TRBJ2-2; D remains ambiguous. Between the trimmed V and J ends, which lost 3 bases and 0 bases, there was a span of 8 bases. This CDR3 is built from 15 residues. Germline V lookup: CDR1 MDHEN, CDR2 SYDVKM. CDR3 in amino acids: CASSFLNPNTGELFF. The CDR3 nucleotides are TGTGCCAGCAGTTTCTTGAATCCGAACACCGGGGAGCTGTTTTTT.

This clone was recorded once. This chain uses TRBV18 with TRBJ2-5; weak D call: TRBD1 (5 bases). There are 14 residues in the CDR3. CDR1 and CDR2 from the germline V gene are KGHSH and LQKENI. The V and J ends lost 0 bases and 3 bases respectively, with 8 bases between them. The CDR3 sequence: CASSPPSREETQYF. The CDR3 nucleotides read TGTGCCAGCTCACCACCGAGCAGGGAAGAGACCCAGTACTTC.

This sequence joins TRBV19 and TRBJ2-3, with D possibly matching TRBD1 (5 bases). There are 14 residues in the CDR3. Trimming left V 4 bases short and J 2 bases short, with 10 bases between. CDR1 and CDR2 from the germline V gene are LNHDA and SQIVND (reference sequence). In DNA, the CDR3 is TGTGCCAGTAGTACAGGGTATAACACAGATACGCAGTATTTT. This encodes CASSTGYNTDTQYF. Full variable domain (remainder filled in from reference TRBV19 and TRBJ2-3): DGGITQSPKYLFRKEGQNVTLSCEQNLNHDAMYWYRQDPGQGLRLIYYSQIVNDFQKGDIAEGYSVSREKKESFPLTVTSAQKNPTAFYLCASSTGYNTDTQYFGPGTRLTVL.

This clone was counted once. The chain uses TRBV4-3 and TRBJ2-3; D is perhaps TRBD2 (5 bases). The germline V gene has CDR1 LGHNA and CDR2 YSLEER. This CDR3 comprises 15 residues. Trimming cost V 1 base and J 2 bases, with 10 bases left between them. DNA of the CDR3: TGCGCCAGCAGCCAAGGGACGGGATTCACAGATACGCAGTATTTT. Amino acid sequence: CASSQGTGFTDTQYF.

The rearrangement uses TRBV12-3 or TRBV12-4 and TRBJ2-1; 10 bases are shared with TRBD1. The CDR3 consists of 12 residues. The J segment lost 10 bases and the V segment lost 4 bases, leaving 1 base of the junction unmatched. The CDR3 DNA is TGTGCCAGCAGTTCGGGACAGGGGGAGCAGTTCTTC. Protein product: CASSSGQGEQFF.

V usage is TRBV5-6 and J usage is TRBJ1-5; D is unclear. From germline, CDR1 is SGHDT and CDR2 YYEEEE. There are 14 residues in the CDR3. V was pared by 1 base and J by 5 bases, with 10 bases between. Written as DNA, the CDR3 is TGTGCCAGCAGCTTGTATGTGTCAGATCAGCCCCAGCATTTT. It yields the protein CASSLYVSDQPQHF. Variable domain in full (rest from reference TRBV5-6 and TRBJ1-5): DAGVTQSPTHLIKTRGQQVTLRCSPKSGHDTVSWYQQALGQGPQFIFQYYEEEERQRGNFPDRFSGHQFPNYSSELNVNALLLGDSALYLCASSLYVSDQPQHFGDGTRLSIL.

In regard to this clone: A read error may account for a junction end that differs from germline. V usage is TRBV5-8 and J usage is TRBJ1-3; D is uncertain. The germline CDR1 and CDR2 sequences are SGHTS and YDEGEE. This CDR3 contains 10 residues. The CDR3, as DNA: TGTGCCAGCAGCCCCAAGGCCAAATTATTT. Protein: CASSPKAKLF.

This sequence joins TRBV30 and TRBJ2-2, with 7 bases fitting TRBD1. The CDR3 loop spans 16 amino acids. CDR1 is GTSNPN and CDR2 is SVGIG in the germline V gene (reference sequence). J was trimmed by 0 bases and V by 1 base; bases with no gene match: 5. The CDR3 DNA sequence: TGTGCCTGGAGTGGTCCCGGGACAGCGAACACCGGGGAGCTGTTTTTT. This encodes CAWSGPGTANTGELFF.

The chain employs TRBV5-1 and TRBJ2-7, with TRBD2 identical over 9 bases. Looked up from germline, CDR1 is SGHRS and CDR2 is YFSETQ. J gave up 2 bases and V 2 bases, and 14 bases lay outside the gene matches. The CDR3 runs to 18 residues. CDR3: CASSLPRDSGSGAYEQYF. DNA for the CDR3: TGCGCCAGCAGCTTACCCCGGGATAGCGGGAGCGGGGCCTACGAGCAGTACTTC.

The chain recombines TRBV18 with TRBJ2-4; D may be TRBD2 (6 bases). The germline V and J ends were trimmed by 3 bases and 8 bases, with 17 bases remaining between them. Per the germline V gene, CDR1 is KGHSH and CDR2 is LQKENI. The CDR3 extends over 15 amino acids. CDR3 bases: TGTGCCAGCTCACCGGCCGGGACTCCTAGGGACATTCAGTACTTC. Translation gives CASSPAGTPRDIQYF.

CDR3 DNA: TGTGCCATCAGCCCCGACAGGGTGGAAGCTTTCTTT. Residues: CAISPDRVEAFF. The V and J genes are TRBV10-3 and TRBJ1-1; TRBD1 matches 7 bases. The CDR3 spans 12 residues. J lost 8 bases, V lost 6 bases, and 6 bases had no gene match. Germline lookup yields CDR1 ENHRY and CDR2 SYGVKD.

This clone was recorded only once. The CDR3 region has the DNA TGTGCCAGCAGCCCTACTAGGCGAGAGCAGTTCTTC. Translated: CASSPTRREQFF. V is TRBV7-2 and J is TRBJ2-1, with a possible D match to TRBD2 (5 bases). The germline V and J ends were trimmed by 5 bases and 10 bases, with 12 bases remaining between them. The CDR3 totals 12 residues. CDR1 and CDR2 (germline): SGHTA, FQGNSA.

This sequence joins TRBV7-2 and TRBJ1-2; D is ambiguous. The CDR3 length is 13 residues. V was clipped by 6 bases and J by 2 bases, with 10 bases between them. Germline V gene sequence: CDR1 SGHTA, CDR2 FQGNSA. CDR3 in DNA: TGTGCCAGCAGACACGTACAGAACTATGGCTACACCTTC. As protein: CASRHVQNYGYTF.

The V call is TRBV11-3, the J call TRBJ2-5; D gene uncertain. Germline CDR1 SGHNT, CDR2 YENEEA. With 5 bases removed from V and 5 bases from J, the gap between germline ends came to 18 bases. The CDR3 covers 15 residues. The CDR3 loop is CASSPFGRGPETQYF. The CDR3, as DNA: TGTGCCAGCAGCCCCTTTGGGCGCGGTCCGGAGACCCAGTACTTC.

The chain employs TRBV4-3 and TRBJ1-3, with 11 bases matching TRBD1. This CDR3 contains 17 residues. The trim removed 1 base at V and 4 bases at J, leaving 6 bases unmatched. In germline, CDR1 is LGHNA, CDR2 YSLEER. DNA of the CDR3: TGCGCCAGCAGCCAAGCAAGGAGGACAGGGGGCGGAAACACCATATATTTT. As protein: CASSQARRTGGGNTIYF.

The rearrangement joins TRBV29-1 to TRBJ1-2; TRBD1 agrees at 7 bases. The germline CDR1 and CDR2 sequences are SQVTM and ANQGSEA. The CDR3 sequence is 12 residues long. With V trimmed by 5 bases and J by 2 bases, 2 bases remained unmatched. In DNA form, the CDR3 reads TGCAGCGTTCAGACAGGGAACTATGGCTACACCTTC. Amino acid sequence: CSVQTGNYGYTF.

This rearrangement joins TRBV7-8 to TRBJ2-7; no clear D. V was trimmed by 6 bases and J by 3 bases, leaving 15 bases between them. The CDR3 is 14 residues long. The germline V gene has CDR1 SGHVS and CDR2 FQNEAQ. The CDR3 DNA follows: TGTGCCAGCAGAACTTCCGCAGGTGGCTACGAGCAGTACTTC. This codes for CASRTSAGGYEQYF.

This chain links TRBV6-2 or TRBV6-3 with TRBJ1-1; D is unresolved. Germline assignment: CDR1 MNHEY and CDR2 SVGEGT. The CDR3 loop spans 15 amino acids. V was cut by 5 bases and J by 3 bases, with 16 bases left in between. CDR3 sequence: CASSRTLLVDTEAFF. The CDR3 nucleotides read TGTGCCAGCAGTAGGACGCTCCTGGTCGACACTGAAGCTTTCTTT.

DNA for the CDR3: TGCGCCAGCAGCCCGAGCAGGATCTCCTTAGAGACCCAGTACTTC. Translated: CASSPSRISLETQYF. The rearrangement links TRBV5-1 to TRBJ2-5, with D uncertain. With 4 bases removed from V and 4 bases from J, the gap between germline ends came to 17 bases. CDR3 length equals 15 residues. Germline-derived CDR1 and CDR2 are SGHRS and YFSETQ.

The J gene is TRBJ2-1, the V gene TRBV6-5; TRBD1 matches at 9 bases. CDR1 MNHEY and CDR2 SVGAGI come from the germline V gene. This CDR3 region has 15 residues. V shed 8 bases and J 0 bases; nucleotides not matched to a gene: 5. The CDR3 is CASASGQGSYNEQFF. For the CDR3, the DNA is TGTGCCAGCGCCTCGGGACAGGGCTCCTACAATGAGCAGTTCTTC.

In this sample, this clone turned up a few times. The genes are TRBV28 and TRBJ2-7, with TRBD1 matching over 8 bases. V was clipped by 4 bases and J by 2 bases; unmatched bases: 7. The CDR3 runs 15 residues. Germline V gene lookup returns CDR1 MDHEN and CDR2 SYDVKM. CDR3 in amino acids: CASSSRQGRTYEQYF. DNA of the CDR3: TGTGCCAGCAGTTCACGACAGGGGCGGACCTACGAGCAGTACTTC.

This chain joins TRBV10-3 and TRBJ1-2; weak D call: TRBD1 (6 bases). Trimming left V 6 bases short and J 0 bases short, with 14 bases between. The CDR3 is 15 amino acids. Per the germline V gene, CDR1 is ENHRY and CDR2 is SYGVKD. The CDR3 sequence: CAIRRTAGANYGYTF. In DNA form, the CDR3 reads TGTGCCATCAGGCGGACAGCTGGGGCTAACTATGGCTACACCTTC.

J is TRBJ2-5 and V is TRBV7-2; weak D call: TRBD2 (5 bases). The length of the CDR3 is 15 residues. With 5 bases removed from V and 5 bases from J, the gap between germline ends came to 18 bases. From germline, CDR1 is SGHTA and CDR2 FQGNSA. The DNA for the CDR3 is TGTGCCAGCAGCCAGACCCCCGGGATCCGGGAGACCCAGTACTTC. Its translation: CASSQTPGIRETQYF. Full variable domain (remainder filled in from reference TRBV7-2 and TRBJ2-5): GAGVSQSPSNKVTEKGKDVELRCDPISGHTALYWYRQSLGQGLEFLIYFQGNSAPDKSGLPSDRFSAERTGGSVSTLTIQRTQQEDSAVYLCASSQTPGIRETQYFGPGTRLLVL.

This sequence joins TRBV7-2 and TRBJ1-1; D is unclear. CDR1 is SGHTA, CDR2 FQGNSA, per germline. Trimming shortened V by 1 base and J by 4 bases, and 7 bases separated the two germline ends. CDR3 length equals 13 residues. The CDR3 spells CASSLDILTEAFF. Written as DNA, the CDR3 is TGTGCCAGCAGCTTAGACATTCTCACTGAAGCTTTCTTT. Supplemented by reference TRBV7-2 and TRBJ1-1, the full variable domain reads GAGVSQSPSNKVTEKGKDVELRCDPISGHTALYWYRQSLGQGLEFLIYFQGNSAPDKSGLPSDRFSAERTGGSVSTLTIQRTQQEDSAVYLCASSLDILTEAFFGQGTRLTVV.

The rearrangement uses TRBV6-5 and TRBJ2-7; possibly TRBD1 for D (6 bases). V shed 6 bases and J shed 4 bases, with 7 bases lying between them. The CDR3 spans 11 residues. Germline assignment: CDR1 MNHEY and CDR2 SVGAGI. The CDR3 sequence: CASRQGYEQYF. The CDR3 bases are TGTGCCAGCAGGCAGGGGTACGAGCAGTACTTC.

V and J are TRBV3-1 (or the pseudogene TRBV3-2) and TRBJ2-7, with 12 nucleotides matching TRBD1. Germline V gene lookup returns CDR1 LGHDT and CDR2 YNNKEL (reference sequence). The CDR3 has 18 residues. The ends lost 0 bases at V and 5 bases at J; junction bases unmatched: 11. CDR3 sequence reads: CASSQDLGFGTGGHEQYF. CDR3 sequence (DNA): TGTGCCAGCAGCCAAGATTTAGGGTTTGGGACAGGGGGCCACGAGCAGTACTTC.

This clone showed up just once. CDR3 coding DNA: TGTGCCAGCAGAAAGACGGGACAGCCGGCCTCCTACAATGAGCAGTTCTTC. This encodes CASRKTGQPASYNEQFF. J is TRBJ2-1 and V is TRBV2; 7 nucleotides agree with TRBD1. This CDR3 has 17 residues. Germline CDR1 SNHLY, CDR2 FYNNEI. Losses at the gene ends were 6 bases for V and 0 bases for J; bases not matched to a gene: 11.

The chain uses TRBV24-1 and TRBJ2-3, with D perhaps TRBD1 (6 bases). The V and J ends lost 3 bases and 4 bases respectively, with 10 bases between them. The CDR3 has 14 residues. Germline CDR1 reads KGHDR; CDR2 reads SFDVKD. The DNA for the CDR3 is TGTGCCACCAGTGATCCAGGGGCCCCAGATACGCAGTATTTT. This sequence encodes CATSDPGAPDTQYF.

The chain couples TRBV6-1 to TRBJ1-1; 9 nucleotides line up with TRBD1. V gave up 1 base and J gave up 11 bases; unmatched junction bases: 5. There are 13 residues in the CDR3. Looked up from germline, CDR1 is MNHNS and CDR2 is SASEGT. CDR3 sequence (DNA): TGTGCCAGCAGTGAAGTGACAGGGGGAGAGGCTTTCTTT. This codes for CASSEVTGGEAFF.